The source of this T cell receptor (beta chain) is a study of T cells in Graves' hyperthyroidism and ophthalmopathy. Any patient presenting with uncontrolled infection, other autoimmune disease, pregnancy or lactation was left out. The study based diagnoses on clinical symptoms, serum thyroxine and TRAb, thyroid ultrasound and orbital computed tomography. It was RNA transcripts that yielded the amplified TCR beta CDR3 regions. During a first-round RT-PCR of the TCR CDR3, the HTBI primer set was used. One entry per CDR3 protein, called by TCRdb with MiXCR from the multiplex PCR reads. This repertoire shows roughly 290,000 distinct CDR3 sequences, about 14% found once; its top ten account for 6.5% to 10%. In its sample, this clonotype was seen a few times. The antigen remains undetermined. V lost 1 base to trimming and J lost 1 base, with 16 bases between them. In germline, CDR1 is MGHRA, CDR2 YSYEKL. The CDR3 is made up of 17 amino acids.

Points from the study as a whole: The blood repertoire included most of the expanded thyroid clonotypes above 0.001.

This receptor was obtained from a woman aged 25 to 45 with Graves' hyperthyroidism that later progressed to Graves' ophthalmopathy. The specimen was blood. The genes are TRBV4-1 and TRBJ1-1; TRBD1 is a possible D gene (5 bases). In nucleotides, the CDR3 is TGCGCCAGCAGCCAAGGGATTAGGACAACGCCGAACACTGAAGCTTTCTTT. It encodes CASSQGIRTTPNTEAFF.